Listed below are T cell receptor beta chains from one sample, sequenced in a study of T cell responses to AZD1222 COVID-19 vaccine. Clones were sequenced by immunoSEQ multiplex PCR, and TCRdb holds only the in-frame ones, with some missing. The data hold approximately 74,000 clones, with approximately 87% observed a single time. The input for sequencing was peripheral blood, taken 28 days after the second AZD1222 dose. These receptors all stem from an adult who received the AZD1222 COVID-19 vaccine. Both conserved end residues are trimmed from each CDR3. Each record gives: V gene, CDR3 protein.

TRBV15	ATSRGSRGDTDTQY
TRBV3-1/TRBV3-2	ASSPAGLAGNTYEQY
TRBV27	ASRTQGVNLNGYT
TRBV19	ASSVGRTWNTEAF
TRBV5-1	ASSSQQGSYNEQF
TRBV6-2/TRBV6-3	ASSPPGWGLSTDTQY
TRBV30	AWDRVDGNQPQH
TRBV5-4	ASSLLGGSMNTEAF
TRBV7-9	ASSSTGANEQF
TRBV19	ASSIGQDRIHEQY
TRBV5-1	ASSLGGGNNGYT
TRBV5-5	ASSDPLGNNEKLF
TRBV6-5	ASSQGLAGTDTQY
TRBV19	ASSIGGNEQF
TRBV15	ATSRDHSGDGYT
TRBV5-1	ASREDNKDEQY
TRBV6-5	ASSYSNRGRSEAF
TRBV5-1	ASSLMRGYTEAF
TRBV3-1/TRBV3-2	ASSQSSGRGETQY
TRBV10-3	AISESGGAGYGYT
TRBV5-1	ASSLASGPHLGDEQF
TRBV5-1	ASSLGGRQGTQETQY
TRBV6-5	ASSYSEGINNEQF
TRBV10-1	ATSRDGGNTIY
TRBV6-1	ASREDRRGGYT
TRBV5-8	ASSLARFANTGELF
TRBV10-3	AIKGTDTQY
TRBV4-1	ASSQGGAGQGNSPLH
TRBV5-4	ASSSLGDEQF
TRBV5-6	ASSRGDTQY
TRBV5-1	ASREGPNTGELF
TRBV5-4	ASSVAPSSYEQY
TRBV13	ASSSGTGNTEAF
TRBV2	ASRKDYTGELF
TRBV6-5	ATEYRQGTYEQY
TRBV18	ASSPLGTDLTVNYGYT
TRBV10-3	AIRGDNYGYT
TRBV5-1	ASSLVGVKNTEAF
TRBV6-5	ASSLKETEAF
TRBV9	ASSEGMGTSGIWETQY
TRBV9	ASSVGGGARTDTQY
TRBV30	AWSPRGGEKNTGELF
TRBV10-3	AISEGTYNEQF
TRBV5-1	ASRLLTSSGTYNEQF
TRBV30	AWRYGSRQYGYT
TRBV11-1	ASSLAADFYNEQF
TRBV5-1	ASRSMGSSYNEQF
TRBV18	ASSPGNRRQGYT
TRBV3-1/TRBV3-2	ASRRDTQAF
TRBV7-2	ASSLGGSLSTDTQY
TRBV29-1	SAQTEAGNTIY